The rows below give T cell receptor beta chains drawn from one sample of a study of blood T cells in healthy people across ages. TCRdb processed the 5' RACE reads anew with MiXCR; each CDR3 protein has one entry. The sample consists of 1.5 million to 2 million distinct CDR3 sequences, around 40% of them appearing once. Sequenced: blood. All receptors come from a human donor in good health. Each CDR3 is given with its conserved first and last residue. The D gene is left open where the match is weak. The size entry is marked missing in some rows and otherwise reads once, few, many or a size class.

j_call,v_call,clone_size,d_call,cdr3_aa,cdr3_nt
TRBJ1-2,TRBV7-2,.,.,CASSFVGQPPFSGYTF,TGTGCCAGCAGCTTTGTGGGGCAGCCTCCCTTTAGTGGCTACACCTTC
TRBJ2-1,TRBV7-2,.,TRBD2,CASRNSGRSYNEQFF,TGTGCCAGCAGGAATAGCGGGAGAAGCTACAATGAGCAGTTCTTC
TRBJ2-3,TRBV4-3,.,TRBD2,CASSQDGGGGAPDTQYF,TGCGCCAGCAGCCAAGATGGGGGCGGGGGGGCACCAGATACGCAGTATTTT
TRBJ2-7,TRBV6-5,many,.,CASSYGRTYEQYF,TGTGCCAGCAGTTACGGCAGAACCTACGAGCAGTACTTC
TRBJ1-1,TRBV4-3,.,.,CASSLNTLYNTEAFF,TGCGCCAGCAGCCTGAATACACTTTATAACACTGAAGCTTTCTTT
TRBJ1-2,TRBV5-1,.,.,CASSISSGGYTF,TGCGCCAGCAGCATTAGTTCAGGGGGCTACACCTTC
TRBJ1-5,TRBV10-3,.,.,CAISESSQGQPQHF,TGTGCCATCAGTGAAAGCAGTCAAGGTCAGCCCCAGCATTTT
TRBJ2-3,TRBV9,few,TRBD1,CASSFYRDREANTQYF,TGTGCCAGCAGCTTCTACCGGGACAGGGAGGCGAATACGCAGTATTTT
TRBJ2-6,TRBV19,few,TRBD1,CASSIRAGGLSGANVLTF,TGTGCCAGTAGTATTCGGGCAGGGGGCCTCTCTGGGGCCAACGTCCTGACTTTC
TRBJ1-5,TRBV7-9,.,.,CASSSQGDNQPQHF,TGTGCCAGCAGCTCACAGGGTGACAATCAGCCCCAGCATTTT
TRBJ2-7,TRBV5-6,few,.,CASSLRAGFSYEQYF,TGTGCCAGCAGCTTGAGGGCAGGCTTCTCCTACGAGCAGTACTTC
TRBJ1-5,TRBV24-1,.,TRBD1,CATQTGDSNQSQHF,TGTGCCACCCAAACAGGGGATAGCAATCAGTCCCAGCATTTT